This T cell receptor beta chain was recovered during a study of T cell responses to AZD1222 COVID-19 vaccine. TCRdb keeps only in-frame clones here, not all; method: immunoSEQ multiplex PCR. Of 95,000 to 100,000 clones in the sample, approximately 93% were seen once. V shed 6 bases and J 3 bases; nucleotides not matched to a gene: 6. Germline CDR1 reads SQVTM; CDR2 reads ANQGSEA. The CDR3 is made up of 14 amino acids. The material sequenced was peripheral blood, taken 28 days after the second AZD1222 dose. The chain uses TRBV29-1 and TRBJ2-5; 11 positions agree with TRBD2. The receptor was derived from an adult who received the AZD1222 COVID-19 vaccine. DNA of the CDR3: TGCAGCGTCACTAGCGGGAGTCGGAAAGAGACCCAGTACTTC. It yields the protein CSVTSGSRKETQYF.